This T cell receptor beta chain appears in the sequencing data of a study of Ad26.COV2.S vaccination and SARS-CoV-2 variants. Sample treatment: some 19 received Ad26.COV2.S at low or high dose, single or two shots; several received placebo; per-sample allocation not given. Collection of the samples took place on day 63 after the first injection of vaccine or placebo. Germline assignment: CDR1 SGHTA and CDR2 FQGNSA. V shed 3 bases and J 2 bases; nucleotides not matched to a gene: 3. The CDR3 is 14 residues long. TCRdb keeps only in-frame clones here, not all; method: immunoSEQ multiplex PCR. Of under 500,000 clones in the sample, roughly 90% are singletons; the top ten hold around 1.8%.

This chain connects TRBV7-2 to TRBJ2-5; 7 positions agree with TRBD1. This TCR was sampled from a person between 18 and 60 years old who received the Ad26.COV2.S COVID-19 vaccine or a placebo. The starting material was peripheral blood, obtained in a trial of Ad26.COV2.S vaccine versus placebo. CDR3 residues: CASSFRDSQETQYF. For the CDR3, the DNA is TGTGCCAGCAGCTTCCGGGACAGTCAAGAGACCCAGTACTTC.